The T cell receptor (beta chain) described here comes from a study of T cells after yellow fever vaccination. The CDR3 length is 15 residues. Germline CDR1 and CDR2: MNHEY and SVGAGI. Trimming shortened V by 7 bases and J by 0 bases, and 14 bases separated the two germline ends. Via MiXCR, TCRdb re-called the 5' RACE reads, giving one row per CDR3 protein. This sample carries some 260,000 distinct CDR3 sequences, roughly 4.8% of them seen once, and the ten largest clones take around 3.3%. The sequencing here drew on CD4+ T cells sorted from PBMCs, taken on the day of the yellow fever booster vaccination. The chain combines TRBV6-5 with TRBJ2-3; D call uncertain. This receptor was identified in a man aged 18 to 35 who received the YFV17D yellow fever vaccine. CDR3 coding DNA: TGTGCCAGCACCTCTTGGGCTTCTAGCACAGATACGCAGTATTTT. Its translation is CASTSWASSTDTQYF.